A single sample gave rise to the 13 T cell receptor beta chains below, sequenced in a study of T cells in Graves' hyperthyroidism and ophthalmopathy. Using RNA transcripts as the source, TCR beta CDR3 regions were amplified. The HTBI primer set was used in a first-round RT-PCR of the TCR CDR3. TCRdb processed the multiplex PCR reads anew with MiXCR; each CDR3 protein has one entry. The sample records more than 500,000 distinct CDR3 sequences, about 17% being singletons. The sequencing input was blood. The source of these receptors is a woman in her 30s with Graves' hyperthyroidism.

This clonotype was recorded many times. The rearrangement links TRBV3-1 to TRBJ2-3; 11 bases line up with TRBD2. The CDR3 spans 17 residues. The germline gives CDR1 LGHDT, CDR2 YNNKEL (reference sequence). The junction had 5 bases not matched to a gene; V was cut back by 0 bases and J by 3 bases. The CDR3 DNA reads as TGTGCCAGCAGCCAAGAAACTAGCGGGAGTGGAACAGATACGCAGTATTTT. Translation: CASSQETSGSGTDTQYF.

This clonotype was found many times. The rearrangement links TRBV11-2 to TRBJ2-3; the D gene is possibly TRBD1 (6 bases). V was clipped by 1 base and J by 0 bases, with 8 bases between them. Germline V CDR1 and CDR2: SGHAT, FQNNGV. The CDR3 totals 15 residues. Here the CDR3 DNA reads TGTGCCAGCAGCTTAGCGGGACAAAGCACAGATACGCAGTATTTT. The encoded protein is CASSLAGQSTDTQYF.

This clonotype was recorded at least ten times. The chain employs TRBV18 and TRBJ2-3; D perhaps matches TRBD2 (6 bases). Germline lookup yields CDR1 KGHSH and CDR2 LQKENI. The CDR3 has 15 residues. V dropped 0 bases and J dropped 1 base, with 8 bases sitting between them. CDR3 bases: TGTGCCAGCTCACCACCGGAGGGTGGCACAGATACGCAGTATTTT. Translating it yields CASSPPEGGTDTQYF.

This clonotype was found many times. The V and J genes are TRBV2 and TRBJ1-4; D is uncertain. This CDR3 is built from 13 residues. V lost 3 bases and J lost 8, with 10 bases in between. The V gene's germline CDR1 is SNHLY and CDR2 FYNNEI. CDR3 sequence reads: CASSDRLREKLFF. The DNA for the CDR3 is TGTGCCAGCAGTGATCGTCTCAGGGAAAAACTGTTTTTT.

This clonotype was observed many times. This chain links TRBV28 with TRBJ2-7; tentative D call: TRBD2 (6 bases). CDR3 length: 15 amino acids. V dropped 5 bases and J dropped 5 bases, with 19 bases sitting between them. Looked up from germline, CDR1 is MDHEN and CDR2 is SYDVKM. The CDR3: CASSEVGGLFNEQYF. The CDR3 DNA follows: TGTGCCAGCAGTGAGGTCGGGGGACTCTTCAACGAGCAGTACTTC.

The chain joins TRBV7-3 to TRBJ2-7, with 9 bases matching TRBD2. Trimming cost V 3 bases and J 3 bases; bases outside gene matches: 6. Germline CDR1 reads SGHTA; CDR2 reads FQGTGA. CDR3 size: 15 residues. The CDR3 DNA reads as TGTGCCAGCAGCTTTGGGGCTAGCGGGGTCTACGAGCAGTACTTC. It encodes CASSFGASGVYEQYF.

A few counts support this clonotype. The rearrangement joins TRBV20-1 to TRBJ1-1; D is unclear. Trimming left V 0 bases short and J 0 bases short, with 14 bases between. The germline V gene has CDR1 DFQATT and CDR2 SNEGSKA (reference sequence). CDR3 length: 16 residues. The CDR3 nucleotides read TGCAGTGCTAGAGATGTTCTGAGTGGGATGAACACTGAAGCTTTCTTT. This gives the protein CSARDVLSGMNTEAFF.

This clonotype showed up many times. The CDR3: CATSDVTGQDPADTQYF. The CDR3, as DNA: TGTGCCACCAGTGATGTAACGGGACAGGACCCTGCAGATACGCAGTATTTT. The chain couples TRBV24-1 to TRBJ2-3, with 8 bases identical to TRBD1. Trimming removed 3 bases from V and 4 bases from J; junction bases left unmatched: 11. Germline V gene lookup returns CDR1 KGHDR and CDR2 SFDVKD. The CDR3 sequence is 17 residues long.

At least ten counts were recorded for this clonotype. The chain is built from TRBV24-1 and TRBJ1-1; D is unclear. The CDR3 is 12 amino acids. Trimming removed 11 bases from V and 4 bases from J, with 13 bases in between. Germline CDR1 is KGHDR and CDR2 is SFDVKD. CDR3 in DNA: TGTGCCAACAATCCAGGTTTCACTGAAGCTTTCTTT. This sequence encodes CANNPGFTEAFF.

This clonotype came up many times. CDR3 region: CASSFWSFSGGYTF. In nucleotides, the CDR3 is TGTGCCAGCAGTTTCTGGTCCTTCTCTGGTGGCTACACCTTC. The J gene is TRBJ1-2, the V gene TRBV12-3 or TRBV12-4; D is uncertain. V lost 3 bases and J 7 bases, leaving 15 bases between the germline ends. This CDR3 has 14 amino acids.

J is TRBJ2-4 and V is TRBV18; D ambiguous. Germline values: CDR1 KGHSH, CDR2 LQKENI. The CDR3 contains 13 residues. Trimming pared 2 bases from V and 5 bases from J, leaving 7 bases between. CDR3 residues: CASSPEAENIQYF. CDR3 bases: TGTGCCAGCTCACCAGAGGCGGAAAACATTCAGTACTTC.

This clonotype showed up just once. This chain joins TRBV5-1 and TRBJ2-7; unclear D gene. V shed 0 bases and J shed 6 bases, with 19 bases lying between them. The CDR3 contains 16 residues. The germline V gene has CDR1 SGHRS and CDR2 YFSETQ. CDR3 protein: CASSLGLPSAKGEQYF. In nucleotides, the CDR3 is TGCGCCAGCAGCTTGGGACTCCCCTCCGCTAAGGGCGAGCAGTACTTC.

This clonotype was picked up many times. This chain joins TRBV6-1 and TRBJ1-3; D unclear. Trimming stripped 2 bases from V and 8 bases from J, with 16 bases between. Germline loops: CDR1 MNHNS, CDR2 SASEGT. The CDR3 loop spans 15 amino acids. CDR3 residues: CASSESPGLQHTIYF. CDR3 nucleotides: TGTGCCAGCAGTGAATCGCCCGGCCTCCAGCACACCATATATTTT.